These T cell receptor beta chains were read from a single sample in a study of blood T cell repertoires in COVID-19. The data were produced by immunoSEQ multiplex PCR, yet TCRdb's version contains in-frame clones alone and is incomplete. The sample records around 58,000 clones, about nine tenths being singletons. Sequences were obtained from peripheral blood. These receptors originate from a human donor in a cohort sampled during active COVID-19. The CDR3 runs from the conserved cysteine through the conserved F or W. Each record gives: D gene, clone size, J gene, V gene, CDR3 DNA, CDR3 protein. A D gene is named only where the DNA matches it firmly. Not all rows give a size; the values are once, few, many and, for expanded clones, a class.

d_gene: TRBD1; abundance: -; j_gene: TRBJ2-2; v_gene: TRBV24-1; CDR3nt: TGTGCCACCAGCACCACCGGGACAGTCAGAAACACCGGGGAGCTGTTTTTT; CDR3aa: CATSTTGTVRNTGELFF
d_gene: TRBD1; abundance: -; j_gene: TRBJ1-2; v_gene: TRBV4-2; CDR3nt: TGTGCCAGCAGCCCACCGACAGGGGTTAACTATGGCTACACCTTC; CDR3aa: CASSPPTGVNYGYTF
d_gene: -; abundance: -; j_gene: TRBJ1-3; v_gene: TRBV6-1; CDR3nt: TGTGCCAGCAGTGAAGTCGGGGAAAACACCATATATTTT; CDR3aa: CASSEVGENTIYF
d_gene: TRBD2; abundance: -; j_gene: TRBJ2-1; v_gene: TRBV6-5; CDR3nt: TGTGCCAGTCAGCGGGAACTCTACAATGAGCAGTTCTTC; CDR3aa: CASQRELYNEQFF
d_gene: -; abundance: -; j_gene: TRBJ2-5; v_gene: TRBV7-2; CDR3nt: TGTGCCAGCAGCAGGGGGGGGGCCCAAGAGACCCAGTACTTC; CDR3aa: CASSRGGAQETQYF
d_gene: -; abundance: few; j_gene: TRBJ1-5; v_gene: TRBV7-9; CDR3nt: TGTGCCAGCAGCTCAGACTCCCCCTATAGCAATCAGCCCCAGCATTTT; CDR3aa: CASSSDSPYSNQPQHF
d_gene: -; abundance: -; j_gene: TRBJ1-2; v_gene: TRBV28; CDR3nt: TGTGCCAGCACCACCGGGTTCGGCTACACCTTC; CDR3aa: CASTTGFGYTF
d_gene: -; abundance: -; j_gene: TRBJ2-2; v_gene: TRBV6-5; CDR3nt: TGTGCCAGCAGAAGAACGACAGGTGCCACCGGGGAGCTGTTTTTT; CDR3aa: CASRRTTGATGELFF
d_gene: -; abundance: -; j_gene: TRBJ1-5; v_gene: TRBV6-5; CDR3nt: TGTGCCAGCAAACTTACAGGGTGGGGCAATCAGCCCCAGCATTTT; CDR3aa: CASKLTGWGNQPQHF
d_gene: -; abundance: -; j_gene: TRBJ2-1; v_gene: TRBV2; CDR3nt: TGTGCCAGCAGTCGGGAAGTGAGCTCCTACAATGAGCAGTTCTTC; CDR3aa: CASSREVSSYNEQFF
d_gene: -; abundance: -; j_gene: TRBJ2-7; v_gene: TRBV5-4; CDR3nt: TGTGCCAGCAGTGACCAGGGTAGCAACGAGCAGTACTTC; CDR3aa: CASSDQGSNEQYF
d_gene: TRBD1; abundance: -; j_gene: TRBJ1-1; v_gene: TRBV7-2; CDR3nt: TGTGCCAGCAGCTTAGTACGGACAGGGAGTTCTGAAGCTTTCTTT; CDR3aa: CASSLVRTGSSEAFF
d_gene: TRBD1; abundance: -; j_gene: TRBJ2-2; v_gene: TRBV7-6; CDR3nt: TGTGCCAGCAGCTCTCAGGGGGCGCTTATCGGGGAGCTGTTTTTT; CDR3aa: CASSSQGALIGELFF
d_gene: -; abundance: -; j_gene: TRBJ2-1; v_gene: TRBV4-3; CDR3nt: TGCGCCAGCAGCCAAAAGGGCGGGGTGAGCTCCTACAATGAGCAGTTCTTC; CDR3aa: CASSQKGGVSSYNEQFF
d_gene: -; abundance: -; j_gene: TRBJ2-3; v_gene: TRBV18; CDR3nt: TGTGCCAGCTCACCACGAGGCACAGATACGCAGTATTTT; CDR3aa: CASSPRGTDTQYF
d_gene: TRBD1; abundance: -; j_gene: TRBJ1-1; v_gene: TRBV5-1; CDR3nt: TGCGCCAGCACCCTGGGGACAGGGGGGAACACTGAAGCTTTCTTT; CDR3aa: CASTLGTGGNTEAFF
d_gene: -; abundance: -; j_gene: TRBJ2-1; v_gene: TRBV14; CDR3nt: TGTGCCAGCAGCCTGGACACAGGATACGAGCAGTTCTTC; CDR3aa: CASSLDTGYEQFF
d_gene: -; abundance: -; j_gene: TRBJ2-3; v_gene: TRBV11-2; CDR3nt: TGTGCCAGCAGCTTACAGGCAGATACGCAGTATTTT; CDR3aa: CASSLQADTQYF
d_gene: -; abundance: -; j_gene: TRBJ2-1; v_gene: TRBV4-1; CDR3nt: TGCGCCAGCAGCCGAATACCGAGCTCCTACAATGAGCAGTTCTTC; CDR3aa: CASSRIPSSYNEQFF
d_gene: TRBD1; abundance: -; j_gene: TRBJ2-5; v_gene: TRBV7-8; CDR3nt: TGTGCCAGCAGCAATACCGGGACAGGGGGCACGGGAGAGACCCAGTACTTC; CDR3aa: CASSNTGTGGTGETQYF
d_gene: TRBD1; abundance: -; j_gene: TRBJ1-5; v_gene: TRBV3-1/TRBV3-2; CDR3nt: TGTGCCAGCAGCCAGGTACTGTCAGACAGGGGGACAAACTATAGCAATCAGCCCCAGCATTTT; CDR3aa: CASSQVLSDRGTNYSNQPQHF
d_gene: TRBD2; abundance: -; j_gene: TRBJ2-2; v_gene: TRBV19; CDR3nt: TGTGCCAGTAGTAACCCGGGACTAGCGGCCGGGGAGCTGTTTTTT; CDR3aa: CASSNPGLAAGELFF
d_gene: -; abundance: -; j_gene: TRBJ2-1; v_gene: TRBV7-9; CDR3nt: TGTGCCAGCAGCTTAGTATCCTTCAATGAGCAGTTCTTC; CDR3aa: CASSLVSFNEQFF
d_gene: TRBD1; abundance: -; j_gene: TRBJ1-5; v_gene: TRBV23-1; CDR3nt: TGCGCCAGCAGTCAATCGGTACAGGGGGCCCTTAGCAATCAGCCCCAGCATTTT; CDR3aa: CASSQSVQGALSNQPQHF
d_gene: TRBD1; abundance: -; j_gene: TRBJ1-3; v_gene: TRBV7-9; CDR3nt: TGTGCCAGCAGCTCTCAGGGGGCGAGGAACACCATATATTTT; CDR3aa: CASSSQGARNTIYF
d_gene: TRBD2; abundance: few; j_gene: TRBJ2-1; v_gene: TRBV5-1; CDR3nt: TGCGCCAGCAGTTCCAGGACTAGCGGGTACAATGAGCAGTTCTTC; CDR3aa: CASSSRTSGYNEQFF
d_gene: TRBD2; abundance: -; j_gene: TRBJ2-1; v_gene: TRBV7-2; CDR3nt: TGTGCCAGCAGCTTAAATCCGGCGGGAGGGTCGCGCAATGAGCAGTTCTTC; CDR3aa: CASSLNPAGGSRNEQFF
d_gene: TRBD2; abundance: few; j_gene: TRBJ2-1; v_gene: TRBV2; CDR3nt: TGTGCCAGCAGTGAACAGGTAGCGGGAGGCAATGAGCAGTTCTTC; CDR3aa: CASSEQVAGGNEQFF
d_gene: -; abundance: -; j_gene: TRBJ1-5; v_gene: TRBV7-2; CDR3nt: TGTGCCAGCAGCTACCAAACAGGTCAGCCCCAGCATTTT; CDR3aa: CASSYQTGQPQHF
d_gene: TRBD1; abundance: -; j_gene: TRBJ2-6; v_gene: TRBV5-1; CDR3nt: TGCGCCAGCAGCCAAACAGGGGTCTCTGGGGCCAACGTCCTGACTTTC; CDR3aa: CASSQTGVSGANVLTF
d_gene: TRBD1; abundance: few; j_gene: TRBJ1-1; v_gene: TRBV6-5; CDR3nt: TGTGCCAGCAGCCTTAAAACAGGGGTCACTGAAGCTTTCTTT; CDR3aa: CASSLKTGVTEAFF
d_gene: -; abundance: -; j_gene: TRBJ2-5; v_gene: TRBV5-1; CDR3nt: TGCGCCAGCAGCCCAGGGGGTTCTGTGGGAGGAGAGACCCAGTACTTC; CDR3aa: CASSPGGSVGGETQYF
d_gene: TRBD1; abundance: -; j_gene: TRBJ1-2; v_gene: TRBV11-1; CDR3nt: TGTGCCAGCAGCATGGACAGGGCCGACTATGGCTACACCTTC; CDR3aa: CASSMDRADYGYTF
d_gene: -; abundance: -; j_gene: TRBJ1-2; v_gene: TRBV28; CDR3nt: TGTGCCAGCAGTATACTTAACTATGGCTACACCTTC; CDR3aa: CASSILNYGYTF
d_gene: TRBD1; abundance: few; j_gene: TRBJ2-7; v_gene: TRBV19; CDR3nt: TGTGCCAGTAGTATATGGAGGGGGACAGGGGTCTCTTACGAGCAGTACTTC; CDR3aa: CASSIWRGTGVSYEQYF
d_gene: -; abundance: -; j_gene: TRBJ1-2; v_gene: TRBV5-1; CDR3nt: TGCGCCAGCAGCTTGTTCGCGGGCTATGGCTACACCTTC; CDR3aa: CASSLFAGYGYTF
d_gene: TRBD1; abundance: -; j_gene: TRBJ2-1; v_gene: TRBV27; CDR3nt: TGTGCCAGCAGTTTCCGACAGGGGAACGAGCAGTTCTTC; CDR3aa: CASSFRQGNEQFF